Included here is one T cell receptor beta chain sequence, with context. This specimen comes from a study of shared clonotypes between healthy human individuals. Deep was the level used in running the assay. The protocol was immunoSEQ multiplex PCR, while the TCRdb copy is restricted to in-frame clones and leaves out a portion. The repertoire holds approximately 340,000 clones, 74% seen once, with approximately 10% in the top ten. There were no recent acute infections or vaccinations among the donors, who were healthy HIV-negative adults. Only Caucasian adults living in Nashville, Tennessee served as donors. Trimming cost V 2 bases and J 5 bases; bases outside gene matches: 9. The CDR3 is 15 residues long. CDR1 is MNHEY and CDR2 is SVGAGI in the germline V gene.

This chain links TRBV6-5 with TRBJ2-7, with 7 bases identical to TRBD1. The specimen sequenced was memory CD4+ T cells sorted from blood. The sample's subset: CD45RA-negative fraction. This TCR was recovered from a young man in good health. The CDR3 nucleotides read TGTGCCAGCAGTTACCTTGGAAGAACAGGGGACGAGCAGTACTTC. Its translation is CASSYLGRTGDEQYF.